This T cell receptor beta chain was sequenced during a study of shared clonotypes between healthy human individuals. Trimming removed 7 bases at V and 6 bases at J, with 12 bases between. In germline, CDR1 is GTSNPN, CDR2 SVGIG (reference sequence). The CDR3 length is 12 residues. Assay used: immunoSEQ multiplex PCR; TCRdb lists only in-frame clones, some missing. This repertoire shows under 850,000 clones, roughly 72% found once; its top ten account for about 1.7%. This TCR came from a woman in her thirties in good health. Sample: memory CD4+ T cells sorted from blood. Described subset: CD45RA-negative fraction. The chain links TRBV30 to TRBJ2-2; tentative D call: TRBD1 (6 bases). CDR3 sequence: CALRQGPGELFF. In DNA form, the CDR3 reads TGTGCCTTACGTCAGGGGCCCGGGGAGCTGTTTTTT.